In this sample, the clone carrying this TCR beta chain turned up many times. No antigen is known for it. The CDR3 is 12 amino acids. The germline V and J ends were trimmed by 1 base and 9 bases, with 10 bases remaining between them. Germline-derived CDR1 and CDR2 are SGHVS and FNYEAQ. Template-switching 5'RACE yielded the TCR cDNA; a universal primer site and UMIs were added in the process. TCRdb passed the 5' RACE reads through MiXCR, listing each CDR3 protein once. Among fewer than 450,000 distinct CDR3 sequences listed, under 5% were seen once. The data originate from a study of T cells after yellow fever vaccination. Findings and limits, study-wide: Clones from primary vaccination mostly reappeared after the booster (96% CD4, about 85% CD8). Some clonotypes were seen in both the CD4 and the CD8 compartments. These made up a small share and likely arose from convergent recombination. Researchers report a weaker secondary response that nonetheless peaked faster, day 5 versus 15.

The TCR originated in a man between 18 and 29 years old who received the YFV17D yellow fever vaccine. This sample comprised PBMCs, obtained 5 days after the yellow fever booster vaccination. The J gene is TRBJ2-7, the V gene TRBV7-6; D call uncertain. The CDR3 here is CASSLGGRAQYF. CDR3 nucleotide sequence: TGTGCCAGCAGCTTAGGAGGCCGGGCGCAGTACTTC. Filled out from reference TRBV7-6 and TRBJ2-7, the complete variable domain reads GAGVSQSPRYKVTKRGQDVALRCDPISGHVSLYWYRQALGQGPEFLTYFNYEAQQDKSGLPNDRFSAERPEGSISTLTIQRTEQRDSAMYRCASSLGGRAQYFGPGTRLTVT.